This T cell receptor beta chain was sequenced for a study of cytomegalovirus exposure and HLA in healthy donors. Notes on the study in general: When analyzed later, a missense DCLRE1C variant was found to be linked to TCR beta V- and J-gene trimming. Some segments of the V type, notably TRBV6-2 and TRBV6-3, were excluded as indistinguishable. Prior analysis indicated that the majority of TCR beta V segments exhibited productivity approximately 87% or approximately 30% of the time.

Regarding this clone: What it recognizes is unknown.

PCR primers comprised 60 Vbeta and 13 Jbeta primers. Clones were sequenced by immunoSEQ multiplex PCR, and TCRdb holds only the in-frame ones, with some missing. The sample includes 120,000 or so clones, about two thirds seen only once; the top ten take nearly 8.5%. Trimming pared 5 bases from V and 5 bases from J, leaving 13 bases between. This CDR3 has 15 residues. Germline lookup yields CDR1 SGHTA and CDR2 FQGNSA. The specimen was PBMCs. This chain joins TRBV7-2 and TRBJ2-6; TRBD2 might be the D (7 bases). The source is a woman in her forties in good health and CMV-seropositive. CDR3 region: CASSLGGRRANVLTF. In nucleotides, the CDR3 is TGTGCCAGCAGCCTGGGGGGGCGGAGGGCCAACGTCCTGACTTTC.